Listed below are T cell receptor beta chains from one sample, sequenced in a study of blood T cells in healthy people across ages. TCRdb reprocessed the 5' RACE reads via MiXCR and lists one record per CDR3 protein. The table shows around 870,000 distinct CDR3 sequences, with under 35% occurring only once. Sequenced material: blood. These receptors all come from a woman older than 75 in good health. The CDR3 runs from the conserved cysteine through the conserved F or W. D genes are given only for firm matches. The size entry is marked missing in some rows and otherwise reads once, few, many or a size class.

D | size | J | V | CDR3 | DNA
TRBD1 | many | TRBJ1-4 | TRBV6-5 | CASRTDRATNEKLFF | TGTGCCAGCAGAACCGACAGGGCAACTAATGAAAAACTGTTTTTT
. | . | TRBJ1-2 | TRBV12-3/TRBV12-4 | CASSLRGGHYGYTF | TGTGCCAGCAGTTTGAGGGGGGGCCATTATGGCTACACCTTC
TRBD2 | . | TRBJ2-3 | TRBV7-8 | CASSSMSSGGAAVTDTQYF | TGTGCCAGCAGCTCTATGTCTAGCGGGGGGGCCGCCGTCACAGATACGCAGTATTTT
TRBD2 | . | TRBJ2-1 | TRBV7-2 | CASSLFAGGKNEQFF | TGTGCCAGCAGCTTATTTGCGGGGGGTAAGAATGAGCAGTTCTTC
. | many | TRBJ1-2 | TRBV25-1 | CASSDANPENYGYTF | TGTGCCAGCAGTGATGCGAACCCAGAGAACTATGGCTACACCTTC
TRBD2 | . | TRBJ2-5 | TRBV5-1 | CASSFAAGGSQETQYF | TGCGCCAGCAGCTTCGCAGCGGGGGGGAGTCAAGAGACCCAGTACTTC
. | . | TRBJ1-6 | TRBV18 | CASSPTRGDSPLHF | TGTGCCAGCTCACCAACCCGAGGGGATTCACCCCTCCACTTT
TRBD1 | . | TRBJ1-5 | TRBV28 | CASSSIQGPLNQPQHF | TGTGCCAGCAGTTCCATACAGGGGCCGCTCAATCAGCCCCAGCATTTT
TRBD1 | few | TRBJ2-1 | TRBV30 | CAWAGTGGLLSEQFF | TGTGCCTGGGCCGGGACAGGTGGCCTTTTGAGTGAGCAGTTCTTC
. | few | TRBJ2-2 | TRBV20-1 | CSAKTGTGELFF | TGCAGTGCTAAGACAGGCACCGGGGAGCTGTTTTTT
. | . | TRBJ1-3 | TRBV10-3 | CAISPGGQSGNTIYF | TGTGCCATCAGCCCCGGTGGGCAATCTGGAAACACCATATATTTT
. | once | TRBJ2-3 | TRBV5-1 | CASSLVGGGTGTQYF | TGCGCCAGCAGCTTGGTCGGCGGGGGCACAGGTACGCAGTATTTT
. | . | TRBJ2-2 | TRBV14 | CASSQVQGVNTGGLFF | TGTGCCAGCAGCCAAGTGCAGGGGGTGAACACCGGGGGGCTGTTTTTT
TRBD1 | many | TRBJ2-1 | TRBV5-1 | CASSLDRGRDEQFF | TGCGCCAGCAGCTTGGACAGGGGGCGCGATGAGCAGTTCTTC
. | . | TRBJ2-1 | TRBV20-1 | CSASRLGIISSYNEQFF | TGCAGTGCTAGTCGGCTAGGGATTATCAGCTCCTACAATGAGCAGTTCTTC
TRBD2 | many | TRBJ2-1 | TRBV6-2/TRBV6-3 | CASSPRGGGHNEQFF | TGTGCCAGCAGCCCACGGGGGGGCGGCCACAATGAGCAGTTCTTC
. | many | TRBJ1-1 | TRBV7-9 | CASSLNRATEAFF | TGTGCCAGCAGCTTAAACAGGGCCACTGAAGCTTTCTTT
. | . | TRBJ2-3 | TRBV12-3/TRBV12-4 | CASVGVTDTQYF | TGTGCCAGCGTGGGGGTCACAGATACGCAGTATTTT
TRBD1 | many | TRBJ2-5 | TRBV3-1 | CASSYKNPDRGETQYF | TGTGCCAGCAGCTACAAGAACCCGGACAGGGGGGAGACCCAGTACTTC
TRBD1 | . | TRBJ2-4 | TRBV4-3 | CASSQVTGDKNIQYF | TGCGCCAGCAGCCAAGTGACAGGGGACAAAAACATTCAGTACTTC
. | . | TRBJ2-3 | TRBV3-1 | CASSQISSTDTQYF | TGTGCCAGCAGCCAAATCAGTAGCACAGATACGCAGTATTTT
. | many | TRBJ1-1 | TRBV12-3/TRBV12-4 | CASSLPQGFAEAFF | TGTGCCAGCAGTCTTCCCCAGGGATTTGCTGAAGCTTTCTTT
. | . | TRBJ2-7 | TRBV6-6 | CASSYTQSAEQYF | TGTGCCAGCAGTTACACGCAGTCAGCCGAGCAGTACTTC
TRBD1 | many | TRBJ2-1 | TRBV7-9 | CASSLGDRDNNEQFF | TGTGCCAGCAGCTTAGGGGACAGGGACAACAATGAGCAGTTCTTC
TRBD2 | . | TRBJ2-1 | TRBV12-3/TRBV12-4 | CASRLTYLAGGLHEQFF | TGTGCCAGCAGACTAACTTATCTAGCGGGAGGGTTACATGAGCAGTTCTTC
TRBD1 | . | TRBJ1-1 | TRBV6-2/TRBV6-3 | CASRDGTGLMNTETFF | TGTGCCAGCAGGGATGGGACAGGGCTTATGAACACTGAAACTTTCTTT
TRBD2 | . | TRBJ2-1 | TRBV6-2/TRBV6-3 | CASSGSGRVYNEQFF | TGTGCCAGCAGTGGTAGCGGGAGGGTTTACAATGAGCAGTTCTTC
. | . | TRBJ1-2 | TRBV3-1 | CASSHGYGCTF | TGTGCCAGCAGCCACGGGTATGGCTGCACCTTC
TRBD1 | many | TRBJ2-3 | TRBV24-1 | CATSNLGTGGDTQYF | TGTGCCACCAGTAACCTCGGGACAGGCGGAGATACGCAGTATTTT
. | few | TRBJ2-7 | TRBV12-3/TRBV12-4 | CASSHQGSAYEQYF | TGTGCCAGCAGTCATCAGGGGAGCGCCTACGAGCAGTACTTC
. | few | TRBJ2-6 | TRBV6-2/TRBV6-3 | CASSYVGNSGANVLTF | TGTGCCAGCAGTTACGTTGGCAACTCTGGGGCCAACGTCCTGACTTTC
. | many | TRBJ2-1 | TRBV24-1 | CATSDSGLDNEQFF | TGTGCCACCAGTGATTCCGGACTCGACAATGAGCAGTTCTTC
. | many | TRBJ1-2 | TRBV7-9 | CASSPTGAANYGYTF | TGTGCCAGCAGCCCCACGGGGGCGGCTAACTATGGCTACACCTTC